The following is a T cell receptor (beta chain) sequence with its context. Its antigen remains unknown. It was with 60 Vbeta and 13 Jbeta primers that the PCR ran. The protocol was immunoSEQ multiplex PCR, while the TCRdb copy is restricted to in-frame clones and leaves out a portion. Among about 130,000 clones listed, approximately 9% were seen once. CDR3 length equals 15 residues. The J segment lost 0 bases and the V segment lost 4 bases, leaving 5 bases of the junction unmatched. Germline V gives CDR1 SNHLY, CDR2 FYNNEI. The record originates from a study of cytomegalovirus exposure and HLA in healthy donors. Study results and caveats: An observed cluster of highly shared sequence variants was recorded as a likely sequencing artifact. In an earlier analysis, about 87% or about 30%: the productive usage of most TCR beta V segments.

J is TRBJ2-5 and V is TRBV2; 7 bases are shared with TRBD2. This clonotype was sampled from a woman aged 40 to 49 in good health and CMV-seropositive. Sequenced input: PBMCs. The CDR3 sequence: CASSALAVYQETQYF. CDR3 nucleotides: TGTGCCAGCAGTGCCCTAGCGGTGTACCAAGAGACCCAGTACTTC.